The sequence of this T cell receptor beta chain was determined in a study of blood T cells in healthy people across ages. Study outcomes and limitations: The study lacked donor CMV status, which possibly confounded expanded clonotype changes.

A second PCR, run for 7 to 11 cycles, used a sample-barcoded 5' primer plus a J-beta primer mix. MiXCR, applied by TCRdb to the 5' RACE reads, yields one record per CDR3 protein. The sample lists around 1.7 million distinct CDR3 sequences, about 28% occurring once. The length of the CDR3 is 17 residues. The V gene's germline CDR1 is SGHTA and CDR2 FQGNSA. V was pared by 5 bases and J by 2 bases, with 8 bases of the junction left unmatched. This clonotype was picked up many times. What it binds is unknown. The sequencing sample was made of blood. The chain joins TRBV7-2 to TRBJ2-4; TRBD2 aligns across 11 bases. The TCR comes from a woman aged 25-40 years in good health. CDR3 loop: CASSGRLAGGTKNIQYF. CDR3 DNA: TGTGCCAGCAGCGGCAGATTAGCGGGAGGGACCAAAAACATTCAGTACTTC.